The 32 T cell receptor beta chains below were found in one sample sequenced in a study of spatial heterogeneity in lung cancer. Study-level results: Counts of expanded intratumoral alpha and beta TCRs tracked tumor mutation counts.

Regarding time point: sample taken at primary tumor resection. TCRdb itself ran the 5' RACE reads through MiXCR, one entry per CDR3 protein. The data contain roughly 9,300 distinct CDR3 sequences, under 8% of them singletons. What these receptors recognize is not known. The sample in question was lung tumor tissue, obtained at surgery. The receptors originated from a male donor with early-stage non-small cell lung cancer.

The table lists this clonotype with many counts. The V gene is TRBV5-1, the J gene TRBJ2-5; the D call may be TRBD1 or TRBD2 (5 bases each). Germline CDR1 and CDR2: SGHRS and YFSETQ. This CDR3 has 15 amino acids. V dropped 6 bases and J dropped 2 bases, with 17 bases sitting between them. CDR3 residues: CASTRDASTQETQYF. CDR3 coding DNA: TGCGCCAGCACCAGGGACGCATCGACTCAAGAGACCCAGTACTTC. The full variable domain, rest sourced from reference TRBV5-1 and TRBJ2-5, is KAGVTQTPRYLIKTRGQQVTLSCSPISGHRSVSWYQQTPGQGLQFLFEYFSETQRNKGNFPGRFSGRQFSNSRSEMNVSTLELGDSALYLCASTRDASTQETQYFGPGTRLLVL.

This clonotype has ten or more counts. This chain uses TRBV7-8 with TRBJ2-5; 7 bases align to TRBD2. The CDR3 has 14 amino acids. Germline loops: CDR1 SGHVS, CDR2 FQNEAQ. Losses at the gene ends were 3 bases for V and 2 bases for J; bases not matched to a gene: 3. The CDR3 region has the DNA TGTGCCAGCAGCTTTGGGAGGGGACAAGAGACCCAGTACTTC. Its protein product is CASSFGRGQETQYF.

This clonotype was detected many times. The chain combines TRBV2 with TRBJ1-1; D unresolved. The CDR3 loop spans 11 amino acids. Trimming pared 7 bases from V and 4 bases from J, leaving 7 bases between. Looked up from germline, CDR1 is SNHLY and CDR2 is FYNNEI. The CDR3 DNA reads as TGTGCCAGCATCCGGGCCACTGAAGCTTTCTTT. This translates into CASIRATEAFF.

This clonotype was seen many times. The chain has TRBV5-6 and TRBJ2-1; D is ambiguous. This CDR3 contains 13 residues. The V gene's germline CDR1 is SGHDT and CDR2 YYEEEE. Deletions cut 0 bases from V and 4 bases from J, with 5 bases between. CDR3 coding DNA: TGTGCCAGCAGCTTGGCCCGGTACAATGAGCAGTTCTTC. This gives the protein CASSLARYNEQFF.

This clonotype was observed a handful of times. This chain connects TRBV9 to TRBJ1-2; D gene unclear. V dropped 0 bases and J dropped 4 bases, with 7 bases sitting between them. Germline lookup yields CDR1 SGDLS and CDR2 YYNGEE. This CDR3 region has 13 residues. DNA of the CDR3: TGTGCCAGCAGCGTAGATCCGATCTATGGCTACACCTTC. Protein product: CASSVDPIYGYTF. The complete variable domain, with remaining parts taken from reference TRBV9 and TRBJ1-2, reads DSGVTQTPKHLITATGQRVTLRCSPRSGDLSVYWYQQSLDQGLQFLIQYYNGEERAKGNILERFSAQQFPDLHSELNLSSLELGDSALYFCASSVDPIYGYTFGSGTRLTVV.

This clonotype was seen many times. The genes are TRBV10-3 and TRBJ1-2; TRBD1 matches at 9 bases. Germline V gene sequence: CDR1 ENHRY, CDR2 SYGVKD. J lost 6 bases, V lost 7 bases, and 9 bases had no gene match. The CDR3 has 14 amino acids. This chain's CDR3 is CAITHGQGIDGYTF. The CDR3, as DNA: TGTGCCATCACTCATGGACAGGGGATTGATGGCTACACCTTC.

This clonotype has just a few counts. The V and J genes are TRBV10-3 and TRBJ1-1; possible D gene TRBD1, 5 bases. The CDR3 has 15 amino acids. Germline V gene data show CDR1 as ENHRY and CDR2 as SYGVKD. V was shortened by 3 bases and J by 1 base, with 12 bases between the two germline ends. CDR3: CAISDPGRTNTEAFF. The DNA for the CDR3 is TGTGCCATCAGTGACCCGGGACGGACGAACACTGAAGCTTTCTTT.

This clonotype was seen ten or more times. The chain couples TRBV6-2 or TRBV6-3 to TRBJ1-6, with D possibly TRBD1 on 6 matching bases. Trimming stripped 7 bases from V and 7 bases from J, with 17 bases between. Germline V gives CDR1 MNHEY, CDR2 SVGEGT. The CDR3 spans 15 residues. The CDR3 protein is CASISRTARNSPLHF. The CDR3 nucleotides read TGTGCCAGCATCTCTAGGACAGCGCGAAATTCACCCCTCCACTTT.

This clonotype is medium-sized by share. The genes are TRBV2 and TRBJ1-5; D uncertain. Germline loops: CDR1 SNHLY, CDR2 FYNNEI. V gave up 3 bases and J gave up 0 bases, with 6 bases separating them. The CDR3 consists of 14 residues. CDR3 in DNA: TGTGCCAGCAGTGACAGGAGTAGCAATCAGCCCCAGCATTTT. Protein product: CASSDRSSNQPQHF. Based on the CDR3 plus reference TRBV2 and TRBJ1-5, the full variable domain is EPEVTQTPSHQVTQMGQEVILRCVPISNHLYFYWYRQILGQKVEFLVSFYNNEISEKSEIFDDQFSVERPDGSNFTLKIRSTKLEDSAMYFCASSDRSSNQPQHFGDGTRLSIL.

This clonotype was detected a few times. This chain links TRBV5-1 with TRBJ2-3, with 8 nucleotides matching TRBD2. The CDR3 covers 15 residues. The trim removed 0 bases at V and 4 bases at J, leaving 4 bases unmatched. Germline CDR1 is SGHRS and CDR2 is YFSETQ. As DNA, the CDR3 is TGCGCCAGCAGCTTGGAACTAGCGGTCCCAGATACGCAGTATTTT. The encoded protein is CASSLELAVPDTQYF.

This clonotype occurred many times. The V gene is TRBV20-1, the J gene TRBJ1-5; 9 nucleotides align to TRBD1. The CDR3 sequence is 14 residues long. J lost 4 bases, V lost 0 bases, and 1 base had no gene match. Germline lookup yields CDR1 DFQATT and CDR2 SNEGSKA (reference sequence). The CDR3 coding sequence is TGCAGTGCTAGAGAACAGGGGGCGAATCAGCCCCAGCATTTT. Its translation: CSAREQGANQPQHF.

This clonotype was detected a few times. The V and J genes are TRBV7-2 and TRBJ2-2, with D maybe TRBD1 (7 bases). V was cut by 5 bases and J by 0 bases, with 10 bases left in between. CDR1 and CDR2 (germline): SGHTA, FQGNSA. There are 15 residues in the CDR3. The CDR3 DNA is TGTGCCAGCAGCGCGGGACAGACGAACACCGGGGAGCTGTTTTTT. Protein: CASSAGQTNTGELFF.

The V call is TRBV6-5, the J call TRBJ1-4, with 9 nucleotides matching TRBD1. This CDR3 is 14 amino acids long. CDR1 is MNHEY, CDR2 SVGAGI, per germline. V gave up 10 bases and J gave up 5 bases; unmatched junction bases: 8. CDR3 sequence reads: CATKGGTGNEKLFF. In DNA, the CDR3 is TGTGCCACCAAAGGAGGGACAGGGAATGAAAAACTGTTTTTT.

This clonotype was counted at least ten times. CDR3 coding DNA: TGCAGTGCTAGTAGAAGCGGGAGCCCCCAAGAGACCCAGTACTTC. Residues: CSASRSGSPQETQYF. This sequence joins TRBV20-1 and TRBJ2-5, with 8 bases fitting TRBD2. Germline assignment: CDR1 DFQATT and CDR2 SNEGSKA (reference sequence). This CDR3 comprises 15 residues. After removal of 3 bases from V and 1 base from J, the junction contained 7 bases not matched to a gene.

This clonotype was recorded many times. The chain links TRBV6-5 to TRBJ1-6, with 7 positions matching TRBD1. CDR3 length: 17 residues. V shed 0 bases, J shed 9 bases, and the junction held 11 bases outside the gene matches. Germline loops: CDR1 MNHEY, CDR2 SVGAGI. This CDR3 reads CASSYSETGYSRSPLHF. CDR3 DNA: TGTGCCAGCAGTTACTCAGAGACAGGGTATTCTCGTTCACCCCTCCACTTT.

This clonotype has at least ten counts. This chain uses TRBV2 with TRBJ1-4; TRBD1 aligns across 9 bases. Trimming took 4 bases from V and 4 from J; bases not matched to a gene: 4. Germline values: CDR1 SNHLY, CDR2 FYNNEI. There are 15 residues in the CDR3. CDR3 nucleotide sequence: TGTGCCAGCAGTGGGGGGACAGGGTTTAATGAAAAACTGTTTTTT. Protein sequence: CASSGGTGFNEKLFF.

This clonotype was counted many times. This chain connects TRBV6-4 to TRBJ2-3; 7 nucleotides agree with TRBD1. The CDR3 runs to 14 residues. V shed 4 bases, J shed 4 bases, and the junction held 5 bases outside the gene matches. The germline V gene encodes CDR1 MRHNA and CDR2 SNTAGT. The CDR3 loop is CASSGDTGADTQYF. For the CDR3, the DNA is TGTGCCAGCAGTGGGGACACAGGGGCAGATACGCAGTATTTT.

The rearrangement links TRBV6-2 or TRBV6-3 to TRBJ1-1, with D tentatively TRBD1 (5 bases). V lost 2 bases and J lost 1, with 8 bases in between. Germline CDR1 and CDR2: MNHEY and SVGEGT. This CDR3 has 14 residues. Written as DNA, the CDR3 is TGTGCCAGCAGTTACGTAGGGGCGAACACTGAAGCTTTCTTT. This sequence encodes CASSYVGANTEAFF.

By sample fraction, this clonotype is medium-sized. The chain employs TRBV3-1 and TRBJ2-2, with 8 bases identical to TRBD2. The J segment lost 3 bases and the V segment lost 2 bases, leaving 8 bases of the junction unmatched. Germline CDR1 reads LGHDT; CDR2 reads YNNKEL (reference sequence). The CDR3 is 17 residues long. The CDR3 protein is CASSQSAGTSHTGELFF. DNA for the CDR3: TGTGCCAGCAGCCAATCCGCCGGGACTAGTCACACCGGGGAGCTGTTTTTT.

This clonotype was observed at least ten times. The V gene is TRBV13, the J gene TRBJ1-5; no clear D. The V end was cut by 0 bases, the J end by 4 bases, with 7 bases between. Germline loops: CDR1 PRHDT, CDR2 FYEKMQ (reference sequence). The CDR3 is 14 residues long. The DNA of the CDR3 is TGTGCCAGCAGCTTAGGACGGTTGAATCAGCCCCAGCATTTT. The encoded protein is CASSLGRLNQPQHF.

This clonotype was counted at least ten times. The CDR3 DNA reads TGCAGTGCTAGTACGGGGGGTGGGTCAGATACGCAGTATTTT. Translation: CSASTGGGSDTQYF. The V and J genes are TRBV20-1 and TRBJ2-3, with TRBD2 matching over 7 bases. Unmatched junction bases numbered 7, after V lost 3 bases and J lost 4 bases. The CDR3 runs to 14 residues. Germline V gene lookup returns CDR1 DFQATT and CDR2 SNEGSKA (reference sequence).

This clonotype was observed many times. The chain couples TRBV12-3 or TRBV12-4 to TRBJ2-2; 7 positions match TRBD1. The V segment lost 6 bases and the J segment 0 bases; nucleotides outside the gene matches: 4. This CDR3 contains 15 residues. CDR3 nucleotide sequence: TGTGCCAGCAGCCGAGGGACAGCGAACACCGGGGAGCTGTTTTTT. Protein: CASSRGTANTGELFF.

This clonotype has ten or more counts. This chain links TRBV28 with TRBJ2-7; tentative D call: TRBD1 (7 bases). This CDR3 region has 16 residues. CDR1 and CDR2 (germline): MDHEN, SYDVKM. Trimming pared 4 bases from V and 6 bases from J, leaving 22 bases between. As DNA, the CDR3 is TGTGCCAGCAGTTCCAACCTCAGGGGGGCAGCCTTCGAGCAGTACTTC. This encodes CASSSNLRGAAFEQYF.

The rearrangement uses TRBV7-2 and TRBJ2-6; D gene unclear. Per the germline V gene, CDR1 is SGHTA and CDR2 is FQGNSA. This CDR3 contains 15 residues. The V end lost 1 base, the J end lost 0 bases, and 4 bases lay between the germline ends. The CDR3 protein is CASSLGSSGANVLTF. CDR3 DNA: TGTGCCAGCAGCTTAGGGAGCTCTGGGGCCAACGTCCTGACTTTC.

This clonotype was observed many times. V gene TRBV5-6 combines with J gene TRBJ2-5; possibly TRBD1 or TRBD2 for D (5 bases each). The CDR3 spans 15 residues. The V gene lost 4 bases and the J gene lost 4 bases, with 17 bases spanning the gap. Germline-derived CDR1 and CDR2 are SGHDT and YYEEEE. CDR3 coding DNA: TGTGCCAGCAGCCCCGGGACGGTTCCGGGAGAGACCCAGTACTTC. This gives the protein CASSPGTVPGETQYF. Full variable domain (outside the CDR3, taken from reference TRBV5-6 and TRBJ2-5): DAGVTQSPTHLIKTRGQQVTLRCSPKSGHDTVSWYQQALGQGPQFIFQYYEEEERQRGNFPDRFSGHQFPNYSSELNVNALLLGDSALYLCASSPGTVPGETQYFGPGTRLLVL.

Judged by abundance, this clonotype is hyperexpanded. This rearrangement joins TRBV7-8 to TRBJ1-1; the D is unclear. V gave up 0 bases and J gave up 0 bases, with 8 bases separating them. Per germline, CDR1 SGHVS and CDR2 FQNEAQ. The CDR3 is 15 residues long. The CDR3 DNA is TGTGCCAGCAGCTTAGCCGGCAGCTTGAACACTGAAGCTTTCTTT. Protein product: CASSLAGSLNTEAFF.

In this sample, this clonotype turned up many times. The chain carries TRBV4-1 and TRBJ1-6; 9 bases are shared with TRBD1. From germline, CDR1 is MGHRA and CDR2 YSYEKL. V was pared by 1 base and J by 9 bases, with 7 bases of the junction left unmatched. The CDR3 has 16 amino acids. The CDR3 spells CASSQVGDRDGSPLHF. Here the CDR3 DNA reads TGCGCCAGCAGCCAAGTTGGGGACAGGGATGGTTCACCCCTCCACTTT.

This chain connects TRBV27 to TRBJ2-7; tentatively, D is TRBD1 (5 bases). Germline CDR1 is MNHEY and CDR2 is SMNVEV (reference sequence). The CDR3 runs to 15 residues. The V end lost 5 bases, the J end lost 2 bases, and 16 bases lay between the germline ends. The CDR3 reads CASSQTGQLPYEQYF. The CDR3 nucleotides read TGTGCCAGCAGTCAGACCGGACAATTGCCCTACGAGCAGTACTTC.

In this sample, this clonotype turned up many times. CDR3 sequence: CSARRVDIDNSPLHF. The CDR3 DNA reads as TGCAGTGCTAGACGAGTTGACATAGATAATTCACCCCTCCACTTT. The chain couples TRBV20-1 to TRBJ1-6; no firm D call. This CDR3 comprises 15 residues. Per the germline V gene, CDR1 is DFQATT and CDR2 is SNEGSKA (reference sequence). V lost 2 bases and J 5 bases, leaving 13 bases between the germline ends.

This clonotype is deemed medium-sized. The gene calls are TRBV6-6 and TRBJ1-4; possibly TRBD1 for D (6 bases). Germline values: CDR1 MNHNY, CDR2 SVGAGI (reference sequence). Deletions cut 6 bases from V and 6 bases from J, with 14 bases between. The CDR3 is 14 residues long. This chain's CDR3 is CASSLGQYHEKLFF. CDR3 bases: TGTGCCAGCAGCCTCGGACAGTATCATGAAAAACTGTTTTTT.

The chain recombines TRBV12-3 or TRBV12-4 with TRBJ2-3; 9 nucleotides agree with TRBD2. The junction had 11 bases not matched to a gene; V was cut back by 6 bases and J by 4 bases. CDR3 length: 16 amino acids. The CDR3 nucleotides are TGTGCCAGCAGCCCTAATAGCGGGGGCTGGGCAGATACGCAGTATTTT. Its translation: CASSPNSGGWADTQYF.

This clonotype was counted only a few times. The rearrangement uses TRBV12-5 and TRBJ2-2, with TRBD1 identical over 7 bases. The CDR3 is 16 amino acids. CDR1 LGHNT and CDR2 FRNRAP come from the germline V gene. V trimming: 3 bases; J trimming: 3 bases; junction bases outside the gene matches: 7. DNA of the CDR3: TGTGCTAGTGGTTTATCAGGGGGAAGACACACCGGGGAGCTGTTTTTT. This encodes CASGLSGGRHTGELFF.